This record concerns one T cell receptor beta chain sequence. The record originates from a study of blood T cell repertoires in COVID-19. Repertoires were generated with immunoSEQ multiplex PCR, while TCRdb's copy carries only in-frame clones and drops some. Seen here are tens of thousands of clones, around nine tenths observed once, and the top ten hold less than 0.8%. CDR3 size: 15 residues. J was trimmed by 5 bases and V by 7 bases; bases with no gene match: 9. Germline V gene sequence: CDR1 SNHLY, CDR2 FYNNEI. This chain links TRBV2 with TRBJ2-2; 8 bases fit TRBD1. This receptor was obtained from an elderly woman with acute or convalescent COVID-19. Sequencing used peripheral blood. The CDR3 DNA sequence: TGTGCCAGCAACCCCGCGACAGGGGTGACCGGGGAGCTGTTTTTT. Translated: CASNPATGVTGELFF.